The subject of this entry is one T cell receptor beta chain. Its antigen is not yet known. Base qualities are not recorded, but no much larger clone differs from it by a single base. From its cysteine to its phenylalanine, the CDR3 spans 14 amino acids. Only the CDR3 part of the read is kept: 42 bases, read in frame from the first base. Looking up the germline V gene (reference sequence) yields CDR1 MNHEY and CDR2 SMNVEV. Trimming takes 3 bases off V and 5 bases off J; junction bases not matched to a gene: 4. Library preparation used the immunoSEQ multiplex PCR assay. TCRdb limited this immuneACCESS table to in-frame rearrangements with V and J called. A share of clones is missing; checked studies link under half to unresolved V genes, and the rest is unexplained. This sample is represented by tens of thousands of clones; over 75% of them were singletons. The ten largest clonotypes hold 7.8% of the sample.

This sample was taken from a study of radiotherapy plus CTLA-4 blockade in lung cancer (dated by TCRdb to the late 2010s). Broadly, across the study: Among enrolled patients, about 19% had an objective response and around 33% reached disease control. The full study reports these points: After treatment with radiotherapy and ipilimumab, TCR clones that originated in tumors expanded in peripheral blood. The strongest predictors of response, as reported, were early dynamic changes in blood T cell clones along with a rise in serum interferon-beta after radiation.

The study tested focal radiation therapy combined with CTLA-4 blockade (ipilimumab) in patients with chemo-refractory metastatic non-small-cell lung cancer. The sequences come from peripheral blood, collected from a patient treated with radiotherapy plus ipilimumab. The chain is made from TRBV27 and TRBJ2-1, with 7 middle bases fitting TRBD2. This receptor was obtained from a human donor with non-small cell lung cancer whose response to radiotherapy plus ipilimumab could not be evaluated. Here the CDR3 is given as CASSFAGADNEQFF. DNA sequence: TGTGCCAGCAGTTTCGCGGGAGCTGACAATGAGCAGTTCTTC.